These 25 T cell receptor beta chains share one sample of origin, sequenced in a study of blood T cell repertoires in COVID-19. Here immunoSEQ multiplex PCR was the method, and the copy in TCRdb shows in-frame clones only, minus some. The data contain roughly 43,000 clones, approximately 85% of them singletons. The sample consisted of peripheral blood. These receptors were obtained from a human donor in a cohort sampled during active COVID-19.

The genes are TRBV7-2 and TRBJ1-2; unclear D gene. This CDR3 region has 14 residues. Deletions cut 3 bases from V and 5 bases from J, with 13 bases between. Germline loops: CDR1 SGHTA, CDR2 FQGNSA. CDR3 loop: CASSLAGNLYGYTF. The DNA of the CDR3 is TGTGCCAGCAGCTTGGCGGGTAACCTTTATGGCTACACCTTC.

This rearrangement joins TRBV7-8 to TRBJ1-2; D is perhaps TRBD1 (5 bases). Trimming shortened V by 5 bases and J by 4 bases, and 14 bases separated the two germline ends. The CDR3 spans 14 residues. CDR1 is SGHVS and CDR2 is FQNEAQ in the germline V gene. The CDR3 spells CASSPSKGRYGYTF. CDR3 DNA: TGTGCCAGCAGCCCCTCGAAGGGGCGCTATGGCTACACCTTC.

In this sample, this clone turned up a few times. The gene calls are TRBV4-1 and TRBJ1-5; D is uncertain. This CDR3 spans 15 amino acids. Germline values: CDR1 MGHRA, CDR2 YSYEKL. Trimming removed 0 bases at V and 4 bases at J, with 10 bases between. The CDR3 bases are TGCGCCAGCAGCCAAGACGGCCGAGGGAATCAGCCCCAGCATTTT. Its translation: CASSQDGRGNQPQHF.

This chain connects TRBV6-2 or TRBV6-3 to TRBJ2-7, with D perhaps matching TRBD1 (6 bases). The germline V gene encodes CDR1 MNHEY and CDR2 SVGEGT. V lost 0 bases to trimming and J lost 2 bases, with 8 bases between them. The CDR3 has 14 amino acids. CDR3 in amino acids: CASSYSQGTYEQYF. DNA of the CDR3: TGTGCCAGCAGTTACTCACAGGGAACCTACGAGCAGTACTTC.

CDR3 DNA: TGTGCCAGCAGCGTCTCGGGGGGCTCCTACAATGAGCAGTTCTTC. Its translation: CASSVSGGSYNEQFF. The chain uses TRBV9 and TRBJ2-1; 7 bases are shared with TRBD2. This CDR3 has 15 residues. J lost 0 bases, V lost 2 bases, and 2 bases had no gene match. Germline assignment: CDR1 SGDLS and CDR2 YYNGEE.

This clone was seen only once. The chain recombines TRBV19 with TRBJ1-1; 8 nucleotides align to TRBD1. The germline CDR1 and CDR2 sequences are LNHDA and SQIVND (reference sequence). The CDR3 extends over 14 amino acids. Germline trimming cut 8 bases from V and 4 bases from J; bases unmatched to any gene: 9. Here the CDR3 reads CASWRDRTSTEAFF. CDR3 nucleotide sequence: TGTGCCAGTTGGAGGGACAGGACAAGCACTGAAGCTTTCTTT.

This clone appeared a few times. The chain is built from TRBV7-2 and TRBJ1-5, with D perhaps TRBD1 (6 bases). CDR1 SGHTA and CDR2 FQGNSA come from the germline V gene. The length of the CDR3 is 14 residues. The V end lost 5 bases, the J end lost 0 bases, and 8 bases lay between the germline ends. The DNA for the CDR3 is TGTGCCAGCAGCCCGGGACATAGCAATCAGCCCCAGCATTTT. This sequence encodes CASSPGHSNQPQHF. Looking up the rest from reference TRBV7-2 and TRBJ1-5 gives the full variable domain: GAGVSQSPSNKVTEKGKDVELRCDPISGHTALYWYRQSLGQGLEFLIYFQGNSAPDKSGLPSDRFSAERTGGSVSTLTIQRTQQEDSAVYLCASSPGHSNQPQHFGDGTRLSIL.

This sequence joins TRBV19 and TRBJ1-5, with 8 bases identical to TRBD1. Trimming cost V 3 bases and J 5 bases; bases outside gene matches: 3. From germline, CDR1 is LNHDA and CDR2 SQIVND (reference sequence). The CDR3 has 14 residues. As DNA, the CDR3 is TGTGCCAGTAGTATCCTACAGGGGGATCAGCCCCAGCATTTT. Translation gives CASSILQGDQPQHF.

The V and J genes are TRBV5-8 and TRBJ2-3; 9 bases agree with TRBD2. J was trimmed by 1 base and V by 4 bases; bases with no gene match: 4. CDR1 SGHTS and CDR2 YDEGEE come from the germline V gene. The CDR3 contains 15 residues. CDR3 sequence: CASSRQRGGTDTQYF. CDR3 nucleotides: TGTGCCAGCAGCCGACAGCGGGGGGGCACAGATACGCAGTATTTT.

The rearrangement uses TRBV19 and TRBJ2-1; TRBD1 matches at 8 bases. After removal of 7 bases from V and 10 bases from J, the junction contained 15 bases not matched to a gene. This CDR3 contains 15 residues. From germline, CDR1 is LNHDA and CDR2 SQIVND (reference sequence). The CDR3 nucleotides read TGTGCCAGTATTTCTTGGGAGACAGGGGAGAACGAGCAGTTCTTC. Its protein product is CASISWETGENEQFF.

The V call is TRBV13, the J call TRBJ2-7; D is ambiguous. Trimming removed 5 bases from V and 3 bases from J, with 11 bases in between. This CDR3 has 13 residues. Germline V gene lookup returns CDR1 PRHDT and CDR2 FYEKMQ (reference sequence). The CDR3 sequence is CASSLNGLYEQYF. The CDR3, as DNA: TGTGCCAGCAGCCTAAATGGGCTCTACGAGCAGTACTTC.

The genes are TRBV4-1 and TRBJ1-5; TRBD1 is a possible D gene (5 bases). The CDR3 length is 14 residues. Germline V gene data show CDR1 as MGHRA and CDR2 as YSYEKL. V was pared by 0 bases and J by 6 bases, with 9 bases between. CDR3 in amino acids: CASSQDGRVQPQHF. The DNA for the CDR3 is TGCGCCAGCAGCCAAGATGGCAGGGTTCAGCCCCAGCATTTT.

The chain joins TRBV28 to TRBJ1-1, with a possible D match to TRBD1 (6 bases). Trimming removed 8 bases at V and 8 bases at J, with 15 bases between. The CDR3 length is 12 residues. From germline, CDR1 is MDHEN and CDR2 SYDVKM. CDR3 residues: CASLGPGAEAFF. The DNA of the CDR3 is TGTGCCAGCCTTGGTCCAGGGGCAGAAGCTTTCTTT.

This chain uses TRBV30 with TRBJ1-4; D might be TRBD1 (6 bases). Germline CDR1 is GTSNPN and CDR2 is SVGIG (reference sequence). The CDR3 is 14 residues long. V lost 5 bases, J lost 4 bases, and 14 bases lay in between. This CDR3 is CAWGNRVNNEKLFF. CDR3 DNA sequence: TGTGCCTGGGGCAACAGGGTTAATAATGAAAAACTGTTTTTT. Full variable domain (missing parts from reference TRBV30 and TRBJ1-4): SQTIHQWPATLVQPVGSPLSLECTVEGTSNPNLYWYRQAAGRGLQLLFYSVGIGQISSEVPQNLSASRPQDRQFILSSKKLLLSDSGFYLCAWGNRVNNEKLFFGSGTQLSVL.

At least ten counts were recorded for this clone. The chain uses TRBV4-2 and TRBJ2-3, with 14 bases lining up with TRBD2. This CDR3 is 16 amino acids long. Germline values: CDR1 LGHNA, CDR2 YNFKEQ. With 3 bases clipped from V and 8 bases from J, the junction kept 7 bases outside the gene matches. CDR3 coding DNA: TGTGCCAGCAGCCAGGAGACTAGCGGGGGGGCACGTACGCAGTATTTT. Translated: CASSQETSGGARTQYF.

V usage is TRBV7-9 and J usage is TRBJ2-7, with 8 positions matching TRBD1. CDR3 size: 14 residues. Germline V lookup: CDR1 SEHNR, CDR2 FQNEAQ (reference sequence). Trimming removed 5 bases from V and 5 bases from J; junction bases left unmatched: 8. Written as DNA, the CDR3 is TGTGCCAGCAGCGCCGGACAGGGAAAACACGAGCAGTACTTC. It is translated as CASSAGQGKHEQYF.

The chain uses TRBV7-2 and TRBJ2-3, with 12 bases that match TRBD2. CDR1 is SGHTA and CDR2 is FQGNSA in the germline V gene. V gave up 6 bases and J gave up 11 bases; unmatched junction bases: 9. The CDR3 length is 14 residues. CDR3 protein: CASSPPSGGALQYF. The CDR3 DNA reads TGTGCCAGCAGTCCTCCTAGCGGGGGGGCCCTGCAGTATTTT.

This chain links TRBV7-9 with TRBJ2-1; 8 bases fit TRBD2. V was clipped by 5 bases and J by 9 bases; unmatched bases: 9. The CDR3 consists of 14 residues. Looked up from germline, CDR1 is SEHNR and CDR2 is FQNEAQ (reference sequence). Written as DNA, the CDR3 is TGTGCCAGCAGCCCTATCCGGGGGGGGGTTGAGCAGTTCTTC. This codes for CASSPIRGGVEQFF.

The chain has TRBV2 and TRBJ1-5; TRBD1 is a possible D gene (5 bases). V was pared by 4 bases and J by 6 bases, with 10 bases between. Per germline, CDR1 SNHLY and CDR2 FYNNEI. This CDR3 contains 13 residues. For the CDR3, the DNA is TGTGCCAGCAGTGGGGACTTCTTTCAGCCCCAGCATTTT. This gives the protein CASSGDFFQPQHF.

V and J are TRBV5-4 and TRBJ2-7, with 13 bases identical to TRBD2. CDR1 SGHNT and CDR2 YYREEE come from the germline V gene (reference sequence). After removal of 3 bases from V and 2 bases from J, the junction contained 2 bases not matched to a gene. The CDR3 contains 15 residues. The CDR3 coding sequence is TGTGCCAGCAGCTCCGGACTAGCGGGGGCCTACGAGCAGTACTTC. This gives the protein CASSSGLAGAYEQYF.

The CDR3 DNA sequence: TGTGCCAGCAGTTTACCCGACCCGGGGTCCTATGGCTACACCTTC. This codes for CASSLPDPGSYGYTF. V gene TRBV28 combines with J gene TRBJ1-2; D gene unclear. V lost 2 bases and J lost 4, with 14 bases in between. The germline V gene encodes CDR1 MDHEN and CDR2 SYDVKM. The CDR3 covers 15 residues.

The chain joins TRBV30 to TRBJ1-5; 9 nucleotides line up with TRBD1. The germline V gene has CDR1 GTSNPN and CDR2 SVGIG (reference sequence). V dropped 1 base and J dropped 2; count of bases not matched to a gene: 3. The CDR3 has 15 amino acids. The CDR3 sequence is CAWSGGQGRNQPQHF. CDR3 coding DNA: TGTGCCTGGAGTGGAGGACAGGGGCGCAATCAGCCCCAGCATTTT.

V usage is TRBV28 and J usage is TRBJ1-5; D may be TRBD1 (5 bases). The V end lost 2 bases, the J end lost 7 bases, and 15 bases lay between the germline ends. Germline CDR1 is MDHEN and CDR2 is SYDVKM. The length of the CDR3 is 15 residues. CDR3: CASSLAGDGGQPQHF. DNA for the CDR3: TGTGCCAGCAGTTTAGCCGGGGACGGGGGGCAGCCCCAGCATTTT.

V gene TRBV24-1 combines with J gene TRBJ2-3; D gene uncertain. The CDR3 is 15 amino acids. V was pared by 4 bases and J by 4 bases, with 14 bases between. Germline CDR1 KGHDR, CDR2 SFDVKD. The CDR3 protein is CATSETRPGPDTQYF. The CDR3, as DNA: TGTGCCACCAGTGAAACGAGACCAGGCCCAGATACGCAGTATTTT.

This clone showed up just once. V gene TRBV7-9 combines with J gene TRBJ1-1; possibly TRBD1 for D (6 bases). There are 13 residues in the CDR3. Germline CDR1 and CDR2: SEHNR and FQNEAQ (reference sequence). The V end was cut by 5 bases, the J end by 8 bases, with 15 bases between. The CDR3 DNA reads as TGTGCCAGCAGCCTACAGGGCGGAGGCGAAGCTTTCTTT. Translation gives CASSLQGGGEAFF.